The TCR beta chain under discussion was sequenced for a study of blood T cells in healthy people across ages. As for the study in general: Through template switching, about one barcoded beta molecule was captured per two T cells, as measured in model experiments.

Drawing of peripheral blood yielded roughly 9.3 milliliters from each donor. This CDR3 is 17 amino acids long. Germline values: CDR1 LGHDT, CDR2 YNNKEL (reference sequence). V lost 5 bases and J lost 3; bases outside the gene matches: 6. Primers used in a second PCR of roughly 6 to 12 cycles were a sample-barcoded 5' primer and a J-beta primer mix. Each cDNA molecule carried a tag from a template-switch adaptor that contained 12 random nucleotides. There were at least 3 million CDR3-containing paired-end reads obtained from each sample. Each CDR3 protein gets one entry after TCRdb re-called the 5' RACE reads with MiXCR. The data show 600,000 to 850,000 distinct CDR3 sequences, approximately 39% seen once.

The TCR comes from an older woman in good health. The sequenced sample was blood. The chain couples TRBV3-1 to TRBJ2-1; 14 nucleotides match TRBD2. The CDR3, as DNA: TGTGCCAGCAGCTGGGGACTAGCGGGGGAAGTCTACAATGAGCAGTTCTTC. This encodes CASSWGLAGEVYNEQFF.